The 25 T cell receptor beta chains below all came from one sample that was sequenced in a study of T cells in Graves' hyperthyroidism and ophthalmopathy. Amplification of TCR beta CDR3 regions used RNA as the template. HTBI primers were used for first-round RT-PCR of the TCR CDR3. MiXCR, run by TCRdb on the multiplex PCR reads, gives a single entry per CDR3 protein. This table holds about 96,000 distinct CDR3 sequences, 51% found once. The specimen was blood. The receptor source for this set is a woman between 40 and 55 years old with Graves' hyperthyroidism.

This clonotype was picked up one time. This chain uses TRBV19 with TRBJ1-2; tentative D call: TRBD1 (5 bases). The CDR3 runs to 14 residues. V shed 7 bases and J shed 8 bases, with 20 bases lying between them. Germline-derived CDR1 and CDR2 are LNHDA and SQIVND (reference sequence). CDR3: CASMSVGPDGGYTF. For the CDR3, the DNA is TGTGCCAGTATGTCGGTGGGGCCGGATGGGGGCTACACCTTC.

This chain links TRBV20-1 with TRBJ1-3; a weak D match, TRBD1 (6 bases). The V and J ends lost 3 bases and 3 bases respectively, with 9 bases between them. CDR1 is DFQATT and CDR2 is SNEGSKA in the germline V gene (reference sequence). This CDR3 has 13 residues. CDR3 loop: CSASRGSGNTIYF. CDR3 nucleotide sequence: TGCAGTGCTAGTAGGGGGAGTGGAAACACCATATATTTT.

This chain links TRBV29-1 with TRBJ2-6; TRBD2 agrees at 8 bases. From germline, CDR1 is SQVTM and CDR2 ANQGSEA. The length of the CDR3 is 14 residues. J gave up 4 bases and V 6 bases, and 5 bases lay outside the gene matches. CDR3 region: CSVAGGAGANVLTF. CDR3 nucleotides: TGCAGCGTGGCCGGGGGGGCGGGGGCCAACGTCCTGACTTTC.

The genes are TRBV7-8 and TRBJ1-2, with 8 bases lining up with TRBD1. With V trimmed by 4 bases and J by 5 bases, 9 bases remained unmatched. The CDR3 spans 15 residues. CDR1 is SGHVS and CDR2 is FQNEAQ in the germline V gene. For the CDR3, the DNA is TGTGCCAGCAGCTATGGACAGGGAGGGAAATATGGCTACACCTTC. It codes for CASSYGQGGKYGYTF.

Regarding this clonotype: The conserved final phenylalanine or tryptophan is absent from the CDR3, which likely points to a read error. Here the CDR3 reads CATRMEIMNTEAFL. CDR3 nucleotides: TGTGCCACCCGAATGGAGATTATGAACACTGAAGCTTTCCTT. This chain uses TRBV15 with TRBJ1-1; D unresolved. V lost 8 bases and J 0 bases, leaving 13 bases between the germline ends. Germline-derived CDR1 and CDR2 are LNHNV and YYDKDF (reference sequence). The CDR3 length is 14 residues.

This clonotype has a count of ten or more. The chain couples TRBV24-1 to TRBJ2-7, with 11 bases fitting TRBD2. The germline CDR1 and CDR2 sequences are KGHDR and SFDVKD. V lost 6 bases to trimming and J lost 3 bases; unmatched junction nucleotides: 6. The CDR3 is made up of 15 amino acids. CDR3 sequence (DNA): TGTGCCACCAGTACTAGCGGGAGTCTGAACTACGAGCAGTACTTC. Protein sequence: CATSTSGSLNYEQYF.

This rearrangement joins TRBV6-1 to TRBJ1-4, with D unresolved. This CDR3 comprises 14 residues. Germline CDR1 MNHNS, CDR2 SASEGT. With 4 bases removed from V and 7 bases from J, the gap between germline ends came to 13 bases. Here the CDR3 reads CASSALDRTEKLFF. The CDR3 DNA sequence: TGTGCCAGCAGTGCCCTTGATCGCACTGAAAAACTGTTTTTT.

At least ten counts were recorded for this clonotype. The chain joins TRBV6-5 to TRBJ1-5, with a tentative D call TRBD1 (6 bases). The CDR3 length is 14 residues. Germline assignment: CDR1 MNHEY and CDR2 SVGAGI. V was cut by 8 bases and J by 0 bases, with 11 bases left in between. In DNA form, the CDR3 reads TGTGCCAGCCGGGGGGCCTATAGCAATCAGCCCCAGCATTTT. This codes for CASRGAYSNQPQHF.

V and J are TRBV7-3 and TRBJ2-5, with 9 bases lining up with TRBD2. V shed 4 bases, J shed 4 bases, and the junction held 7 bases outside the gene matches. Germline assignment: CDR1 SGHTA and CDR2 FQGTGA. The length of the CDR3 is 15 residues. The CDR3 bases are TGTGCCAGCAGCTCATTAGCGGGAGATCGAGAGACCCAGTACTTC. Translation gives CASSSLAGDRETQYF.

The V gene is TRBV29-1, the J gene TRBJ1-3; D is unclear. Germline values: CDR1 SQVTM, CDR2 ANQGSEA. This CDR3 has 14 residues. Trimming pared 0 bases from V and 7 bases from J, leaving 13 bases between. The CDR3 sequence: CSVEERQPLNTIYF. DNA for the CDR3: TGCAGCGTTGAAGAGAGGCAGCCTCTGAACACCATATATTTT.

On this clonotype: The conserved phenylalanine or tryptophan is not found at the CDR3 terminus, so this likely reflects a read error. The chain couples TRBV5-1 to TRBJ2-6, with a weak D call TRBD1 (5 bases). The V end was cut by 8 bases, the J end by 0 bases, with 9 bases between. The CDR3 contains 14 residues. Germline-derived CDR1 and CDR2 are SGHRS and YFSETQ. DNA for the CDR3: TGCGCCAGTAGCAGGGACTCTGGGGCCAACGTCCTGACTCCA. This gives the protein CASSRDSGANVLTP.

Details on this clonotype: One junction end does not reproduce the germline sequence, and a read error may be involved. J is TRBJ2-7 and V is TRBV9; possibly TRBD1 for D (5 bases). Looked up from germline, CDR1 is SGDLS and CDR2 is YYNGEE. The CDR3 spans 14 residues. The CDR3 bases are TGTGCCAGCAGTATACAGGCTCGCTCCTACGAGCGGTACTTC. Its protein product is CASSIQARSYERYF.

This clonotype was counted many times. The rearrangement links TRBV5-8 to TRBJ2-7; D not certain. Germline values: CDR1 SGHTS, CDR2 YDEGEE. CDR3 length equals 15 residues. V shed 1 base and J shed 7 bases, with 18 bases lying between them. The DNA of the CDR3 is TGTGCCAGCAGCTTGTTTGCTTCCGTCATCGGGGAGCAGTACTTC. The encoded protein is CASSLFASVIGEQYF.

With regard to this clonotype: This sequence may be a read error, since a much larger clone differs from it by one base. V gene TRBV13 combines with J gene TRBJ1-5; the D is unclear. There are 15 residues in the CDR3. CDR1 PRHDT and CDR2 FYEKMQ come from the germline V gene (reference sequence). CDR3 sequence reads: CATGRSGSSNQPQRF. CDR3 bases: TGTGCCACTGGGAGGAGCGGTTCGAGCAATCAGCCCCAGCGTTTT.

The CDR3 coding sequence is TGTGCCAGCAGCTTTGACGGGATCTACGAGCAGTACTTC. This encodes CASSFDGIYEQYF. The rearrangement links TRBV5-6 to TRBJ2-7, with D possibly being TRBD2 (5 bases). The CDR3 consists of 13 residues. V was clipped by 2 bases and J by 3 bases, with 9 bases between them. Per the germline V gene, CDR1 is SGHDT and CDR2 is YYEEEE.

About this clonotype: At one end the junction does not follow the germline gene, possibly because of a read error. The chain couples TRBV7-9 to TRBJ1-2; no clear D. CDR1 is SEHNR and CDR2 is FQNEAQ in the germline V gene (reference sequence). The CDR3 runs to 12 residues. The CDR3 loop is CASTTEGSGYTF. CDR3 nucleotide sequence: TGTGCCAGCACCACCGAGGGATCTGGCTACACTTTC.

Remarks on this clonotype: It may be a read error: a sequence one base away is much more abundant. The chain recombines TRBV13 with TRBJ2-7; 8 nucleotides align to TRBD1. Losses at the gene ends were 4 bases for V and 2 bases for J; bases not matched to a gene: 4. CDR1 is PRHDT and CDR2 is FYEKMQ in the germline V gene (reference sequence). The CDR3 totals 14 residues. The CDR3 DNA reads as TGTGCCAGCAGCTCCAGGACAGGGACCTACGAGCAGTACTTC. It translates to CASSSRTGTYEQYF.

The V call is TRBV13, the J call TRBJ2-7; TRBD1 matches 8 bases. Germline V gene sequence: CDR1 PRHDT, CDR2 FYEKMQ (reference sequence). The CDR3 runs 17 residues. V trimming: 1 base; J trimming: 6 bases; junction bases outside the gene matches: 14. The CDR3 region is CASSLVVRTGTAGEQYF. The CDR3 nucleotides read TGTGCCAGCAGCTTAGTCGTGCGGACAGGGACGGCTGGCGAGCAGTACTTC.

This clonotype has at least ten counts. The chain has TRBV19 and TRBJ2-7, with a possible D match to TRBD1 (5 bases). Trimming took off 6 bases at V and 3 bases at J, with 15 bases between the two ends. The CDR3 is 14 residues long. Germline V gene lookup returns CDR1 LNHDA and CDR2 SQIVND (reference sequence). DNA for the CDR3: TGTGCCAGTAGCATGGGGCCCCGAAACTACGAGCAGTACTTC. This encodes CASSMGPRNYEQYF.

The rearrangement links TRBV29-1 to TRBJ2-7; 9 bases are a match to TRBD1. With V trimmed by 6 bases and J by 0 bases, 6 bases remained unmatched. Germline V gives CDR1 SQVTM, CDR2 ANQGSEA. The CDR3 length is 14 residues. DNA for the CDR3: TGCAGCGTAGGAACAGGGGGCTACTCCTACGAGCAGTACTTC. It encodes CSVGTGGYSYEQYF.

The J gene is TRBJ2-7, the V gene TRBV29-1; D is perhaps TRBD1 or TRBD2 (6 bases each). Trimming removed 7 bases from V and 3 bases from J, with 16 bases in between. In germline, CDR1 is SQVTM, CDR2 ANQGSEA. CDR3 length equals 13 residues. This chain's CDR3 is CSATGGGLYEQYF. In DNA form, the CDR3 reads TGCAGCGCTACAGGAGGGGGTCTCTACGAGCAGTACTTC.

This clonotype was seen a few times. One end of the junction fails to match germline, which may point to a read error. The V and J genes are TRBV7-9 and TRBJ2-6, with D perhaps matching TRBD2 (5 bases). Per the germline V gene, CDR1 is SEHNR and CDR2 is FQNEAQ (reference sequence). This CDR3 is 12 amino acids long. The CDR3 loop is CASSPRAEAEAF. The DNA for the CDR3 is TGTGCCAGCAGCCCGCGGGCTGAGGCTGAAGCTTTC.

The chain links TRBV2 to TRBJ1-1; 11 bases match TRBD1. The CDR3 is made up of 18 amino acids. In germline, CDR1 is SNHLY, CDR2 FYNNEI. The junction had 9 bases not matched to a gene; V was cut back by 1 base and J by 2 bases. The chain's CDR3 is CASSEDGQGAIENTEAFF. CDR3 coding DNA: TGTGCCAGCAGTGAAGACGGACAGGGGGCGATTGAAAACACTGAAGCTTTCTTT.

The chain has TRBV7-8 and TRBJ2-3; D gene ambiguous. There are 10 residues in the CDR3. Per the germline V gene, CDR1 is SGHVS and CDR2 is FQNEAQ. Deletions cut 10 bases from V and 1 base from J, with 3 bases between. CDR3 loop: CAIRTDTQYF. CDR3 DNA: TGTGCCATTCGCACAGATACGCAGTATTTT.

This clonotype has a count of ten or more. The V call is TRBV4-1, the J call TRBJ2-6, with D hard to call. There are 17 residues in the CDR3. The V and J ends lost 0 bases and 0 bases respectively, with 9 bases between them. Germline V CDR1 and CDR2: MGHRA, YSYEKL. CDR3: CASSQDCRCSGANVLTF. CDR3 in DNA: TGCGCCAGCAGCCAAGATTGCCGGTGCTCTGGGGCCAACGTCCTGACTTTC.